This TCR beta chain was sequenced in a study of regulatory T cells in long-lasting Graves disease. Note on this clonotype: Its antigen is as yet unknown.

General observations from the study: The persistent group shared 2,500 to 3,000 public clonotypes, more than the approximately 1,000 shared by new patients.

The CDR3 extends over 15 amino acids. V lost 4 bases to trimming and J lost 10 bases; unmatched junction nucleotides: 10. Germline-derived CDR1 and CDR2 are WNHNN and SYGVQD (reference sequence). Arm-PCR with iRepertoire HTBI primers amplified the CDR3 regions for these TCR beta libraries. Under the authors' procedure: Analysis of the samples identified more than 60 TRBV and about 14 TRBJ segments. TCRdb re-called the multiplex PCR reads with MiXCR, one entry per CDR3 protein. TCRdb's processing, not the authors', yielded these V and J calls. The data contain some 250,000 distinct CDR3 sequences, about 20% of them singletons. Time point specified: newly diagnosed GD, antithyroid drugs for less than 3 months. Making the TCR library involved RNA that had been extracted from PBMCs. The sample was also linked to a second study, of T cells in Graves' hyperthyroidism and ophthalmopathy. That investigation notes: Blood samples included most of the expanded thyroid clonotypes exceeding 0.001.

Sample: peripheral blood mononuclear cells (PBMCs), taken at new diagnosis, from a patient treated with antithyroid drugs. The chain links TRBV10-1 to TRBJ1-4; 9 nucleotides align to TRBD1. The receptor was derived from a woman aged 25 to 39 with Graves disease. The CDR3 sequence is CASSVAGTGMRKLFF. DNA of the CDR3: TGCGCCAGCAGTGTGGCGGGGACAGGGATGAGAAAACTGTTTTTT.